The clone carrying this T cell receptor (beta chain) was counted ten times or more. This specimen comes from a study of human T cells and chemical hapten exposure. This CDR3 spans 16 amino acids. Germline lookup yields CDR1 SGHTA and CDR2 FQGNSA. V was pared by 5 bases and J by 4 bases, with 7 bases of the junction left unmatched. Each CDR3 protein gets one entry after TCRdb re-called the RACE reads with MiXCR. Here the sample spans 40,000 to 50,000 distinct CDR3 sequences, about 4.2% being singletons. The time point denotes: patch test 1, 2 weeks after DPC sensitization. The treatment is: therapeutic diphenylcyclopropenone sensitization with weekly scalp DPC. Researchers extracted total RNA from unfractionated whole blood.

The sample consisted of whole blood, taken in connection with sensitization to the hapten diphenylcyclopropenone (DPC). The genes are TRBV7-2 and TRBJ2-1; the match to TRBD2 covers 11 bases. This receptor was obtained from a man in his fifties with alopecia areata. Some clones in this sample may be carry-over from other donors' samples. CDR3 loop: CASSILTSGSYNEQFF. DNA of the CDR3: TGTGCCAGCAGCATTCTTACTAGCGGGAGTTACAATGAGCAGTTCTTC.